A selection of T cell receptor beta chains follows, all from one sample in a study of blood T cell repertoires in COVID-19. Assay: immunoSEQ multiplex PCR; the TCRdb copy retains only in-frame clones and omits some. The sample shows over 150,000 clones, around 80% of them seen only once. Sample: PBMCs or T cells enriched from blood (not recorded which). The receptors here all came from a woman in her fifties or sixties who had recovered from COVID-19. Each CDR3 is given with its conserved first and last residue. The order of the fields is D gene, J gene, V gene, clone size, CDR3 DNA, CDR3 protein. A D gene is named only where the DNA matches it firmly. A clone size is listed for some rows: how often the clone was seen (once, few, many), or a class if it is expanded.

D: -
J: TRBJ1-5
V: TRBV3-1/TRBV3-2
size: -
DNA: TGTGCCAGCAGCCAGACAGCATATAGCAATCAGCCCCAGCATTTT
CDR3: CASSQTAYSNQPQHF

D: -
J: TRBJ1-2
V: TRBV19
size: -
DNA: TGTGCCAGTAGTATAGGACAGGCTAACTATGGCTACACCTTC
CDR3: CASSIGQANYGYTF

D: TRBD1
J: TRBJ1-2
V: TRBV6-5
size: -
DNA: TGTGCCAGCATCAAAAGACAGGGATTGGCCGATGGCTACACCTTC
CDR3: CASIKRQGLADGYTF

D: -
J: TRBJ2-5
V: TRBV5-5
size: many
DNA: TGTGCCAGCAGCTTATTCTTTAATGATCGGGAGACCCAGTACTTC
CDR3: CASSLFFNDRETQYF

D: TRBD1
J: TRBJ2-7
V: TRBV5-1
size: -
DNA: TGCGCCAGCAGCTTGGCCACAGGGGGAGGCCTCTACGAGCAGTACTTC
CDR3: CASSLATGGGLYEQYF

D: TRBD2
J: TRBJ2-3
V: TRBV9
size: -
DNA: TGTGCCAGCAGCCCCCGACTAGCGGGGGGGACAGATACGCAGTATTTT
CDR3: CASSPRLAGGTDTQYF

D: -
J: TRBJ1-2
V: TRBV6-9
size: -
DNA: TGTGCCAGCAGTTTCAAGACAGGTACGAGTGGCTACACCTTC
CDR3: CASSFKTGTSGYTF

D: TRBD1
J: TRBJ2-4
V: TRBV5-1
size: -
DNA: TGCGCCAGCAGCAAGGGACAGGGCCAAAACATTCAGTACTTC
CDR3: CASSKGQGQNIQYF

D: TRBD1
J: TRBJ1-2
V: TRBV29-1
size: -
DNA: TGCAGCGTTCTTGGACAGGGCCGCTACACCTTC
CDR3: CSVLGQGRYTF

D: -
J: TRBJ2-2
V: TRBV2
size: -
DNA: TGTGCCAGCAGCCAGGGTCCGGGGAACACCGGGGAGCTGTTTTTT
CDR3: CASSQGPGNTGELFF

D: TRBD1
J: TRBJ2-7
V: TRBV7-2
size: -
DNA: TGTGCCAGCACCGCCGGGACAGGGGCTTACGAGCAGTACTTC
CDR3: CASTAGTGAYEQYF

D: TRBD1
J: TRBJ1-5
V: TRBV24-1
size: -
DNA: TGTGCCACCAGTGAGTCCGGGACAGTATTCCAGCCCCAGCATTTT
CDR3: CATSESGTVFQPQHF

D: TRBD2
J: TRBJ2-1
V: TRBV7-2
size: once
DNA: TGTGCCAGCAGCACCCCCGGGACTAGCGGGGGATTGTCCTACAATGAGCAGTTCTTC
CDR3: CASSTPGTSGGLSYNEQFF

D: TRBD1
J: TRBJ1-1
V: TRBV5-6
size: -
DNA: TGTGCCAGCAGCTTACCCCGGACAGGGATGAACACTGAAGCTTTCTTT
CDR3: CASSLPRTGMNTEAFF

D: TRBD1
J: TRBJ1-6
V: TRBV3-1/TRBV3-2
size: -
DNA: TGTGCCAGCAGCCAAAGGGACAGGAATTCACCCCTCCACTTT
CDR3: CASSQRDRNSPLHF

D: -
J: TRBJ1-3
V: TRBV6-5
size: -
DNA: TGTGCCAGCAACCCAACGGGCTCTGGAAACACCATATATTTT
CDR3: CASNPTGSGNTIYF

D: TRBD2
J: TRBJ2-1
V: TRBV7-8
size: -
DNA: TGTGCCAGCAGCTTAGCCGGGGGGGCCTTCTCCTACAATGAGCAGTTCTTC
CDR3: CASSLAGGAFSYNEQFF

D: TRBD1
J: TRBJ1-5
V: TRBV7-9
size: -
DNA: TGTGCCAGCAGCTTATCCGCCGGGACAGGGGGAGATCAGCCCCAGCATTTT
CDR3: CASSLSAGTGGDQPQHF

D: -
J: TRBJ1-1
V: TRBV6-2/TRBV6-3
size: -
DNA: TGTGCCAGCAGTTACAGCCTGAACACTGAAGCTTTCTTT
CDR3: CASSYSLNTEAFF

D: TRBD1
J: TRBJ2-5
V: TRBV3-1/TRBV3-2
size: many
DNA: TGTGCCAGCAGCCAAGAAACTTGGACAGGTCAGGGGACCCAGTACTTC
CDR3: CASSQETWTGQGTQYF

D: TRBD1
J: TRBJ1-5
V: TRBV12-5
size: -
DNA: TGTGCTAGTGGTTTGAGGACAGGGATTGGCAATCAGCCCCAGCATTTT
CDR3: CASGLRTGIGNQPQHF

D: TRBD1
J: TRBJ2-1
V: TRBV7-3
size: -
DNA: TGTGCCAGCAGCCCGGGACAGGGCATGTTAAATGAGCAGTTCTTC
CDR3: CASSPGQGMLNEQFF

D: -
J: TRBJ1-1
V: TRBV12-3/TRBV12-4
size: -
DNA: TGTGCCAGCAGTTTCCGGAACACTGAAGCTTTCTTT
CDR3: CASSFRNTEAFF

D: TRBD1
J: TRBJ2-1
V: TRBV10-2
size: -
DNA: TGCGCCAGCAGGGACAGGGCCTACAATGAGCAGTTCTTC
CDR3: CASRDRAYNEQFF

D: TRBD2
J: TRBJ2-2
V: TRBV19
size: -
DNA: TGTGCCAGTAGTAGAGCGGGGGGGCCGGCCGGGGAGCTGTTTTTT
CDR3: CASSRAGGPAGELFF

D: -
J: TRBJ1-1
V: TRBV6-5
size: -
DNA: TGTGCCAGCAGAAACAGGGTTCTGCTTCCTGAAGCTTTCTTT
CDR3: CASRNRVLLPEAFF

D: -
J: TRBJ1-2
V: TRBV4-1
size: -
DNA: TGCGCCAGCAGCCAAGCTGGACAGCCGAATTGGAGAGGCTACACCTTC
CDR3: CASSQAGQPNWRGYTF

D: -
J: TRBJ2-1
V: TRBV11-2
size: -
DNA: TGTGCCAGCAGCTTAATAGAAGTTGAGCAGTTCTTC
CDR3: CASSLIEVEQFF

D: -
J: TRBJ1-6
V: TRBV25-1
size: once
DNA: TGTGCCAGCAGACAGGGTAATAATTCACCCCTCCACTTT
CDR3: CASRQGNNSPLHF

D: -
J: TRBJ2-1
V: TRBV3-1/TRBV3-2
size: -
DNA: TGTGCCAGCGGAGGGGGGGGGTACAATGAGCAGTTCTTC
CDR3: CASGGGGYNEQFF

D: TRBD2
J: TRBJ2-1
V: TRBV27
size: -
DNA: TGTGCCATCGGGACTAGCGGGGGAAATGAGCAGTTCTTC
CDR3: CAIGTSGGNEQFF

D: -
J: TRBJ2-3
V: TRBV5-6
size: -
DNA: TGTGCCAGCAGCTACGGGGGTACGAGCACAGATACGCAGTATTTT
CDR3: CASSYGGTSTDTQYF

D: -
J: TRBJ2-7
V: TRBV5-6
size: -
DNA: TGTGCCAGCAGCCCGGTCTCCCCCGCTAGTGGGCAGTACTTC
CDR3: CASSPVSPASGQYF

D: TRBD2
J: TRBJ2-3
V: TRBV15
size: -
DNA: TGTGCCACCAGCGATGGACTAGCGGGGGACTTAGATACGCAGTATTTT
CDR3: CATSDGLAGDLDTQYF

D: TRBD1
J: TRBJ1-1
V: TRBV11-2
size: -
DNA: TGTGCCAGCAGCTTAGAAGTTGGGACAGACCTGAACACTGAAGCTTTCTTT
CDR3: CASSLEVGTDLNTEAFF

D: TRBD1
J: TRBJ1-4
V: TRBV11-2
size: -
DNA: TGTGCCAGCAATCTAGGACAGGGAGCTGAAAAACTGTTTTTT
CDR3: CASNLGQGAEKLFF

D: -
J: TRBJ1-6
V: TRBV5-1
size: -
DNA: TGCGCCAGCAGCTTGGAACAGGCTAATTCACCCCTCCACTTT
CDR3: CASSLEQANSPLHF

D: -
J: TRBJ2-1
V: TRBV13
size: -
DNA: TGTGCCAGCAGCTTAGAAGGTCGGGGGGCCGGAACCAATGAGCAGTTCTTC
CDR3: CASSLEGRGAGTNEQFF

D: -
J: TRBJ1-4
V: TRBV5-6
size: -
DNA: TGTGCCAGCAGCTTGACAGGGTTAGGGACTAATGAAAAACTGTTTTTT
CDR3: CASSLTGLGTNEKLFF

D: -
J: TRBJ1-2
V: TRBV30
size: -
DNA: TGTGCCTGGAGAGGGGCAGTAAACCTCTATGGCTACACCTTC
CDR3: CAWRGAVNLYGYTF

D: TRBD2
J: TRBJ2-7
V: TRBV20-1
size: once
DNA: TGCAGTGCTAGTCTAGCGGGTCACTACGAGCAGTACTTC
CDR3: CSASLAGHYEQYF

D: -
J: TRBJ1-2
V: TRBV20-1
size: -
DNA: TGCAGTGCTAGTGTTTCAGGAATTGCGGGCTACACCTTC
CDR3: CSASVSGIAGYTF

D: TRBD1
J: TRBJ1-4
V: TRBV15
size: -
DNA: TGTGCCACCAGCAGAGATCCGAGGGGGCCGGGCGAAAAACTGTTTTTT
CDR3: CATSRDPRGPGEKLFF